The rows below give T cell receptor beta chains drawn from one sample of a study of shared clonotypes between healthy human individuals. Repertoires were generated with immunoSEQ multiplex PCR, while TCRdb's copy carries only in-frame clones and drops some. The sample includes roughly 2.2 million clones, approximately 95% seen only once; the top ten take under 0.45%. Material: naive CD4+ T cells from PBMCs. All receptors derive from a man aged 18 to 35 in good health. Some clones in this sample may be carry-over from other donors' samples. Each CDR3 is given with its conserved first and last residue. A D gene is named only where the DNA matches it firmly. Expanded clones get a size class; other rows say once, few or many, or leave the size out.

TRBV4-1	TRBJ2-1	.	.	TGCGCCAGCAGCCCCTGGACCGCATTTGCCTCCTACAATGAGCAGTTCTTC	CASSPWTAFASYNEQFF
TRBV5-6	TRBJ1-2	.	.	TGTGCCAGCAACTTCCGGGCGAGTAACTATGGCTACACCTTC	CASNFRASNYGYTF
TRBV30	TRBJ2-2	.	.	TGTGCCTGGAGCCGGTCCGGGGAGCTGTTTTTT	CAWSRSGELFF
TRBV19	TRBJ2-1	TRBD2	.	TGTGCCAGTAGTAGAGCTGGGGGGGACTATGAGCAGTTCTTC	CASSRAGGDYEQFF
TRBV7-9	TRBJ2-3	.	once	TGTGCCAGCAGCTTAGTGTCGGGGGATACGCAGTATTTT	CASSLVSGDTQYF
TRBV7-3	TRBJ2-1	TRBD2	.	TGTGCCAGCAGCTTTCGGGCGGGAGGGTTGCATGAGCAGTTCTTC	CASSFRAGGLHEQFF
TRBV30	TRBJ1-2	.	.	TGTGCCTGGAGTGCCGGGACGGAGGATGGCTACACCTTC	CAWSAGTEDGYTF
TRBV13	TRBJ2-1	TRBD1	.	TGTGCCAGCAGCTTAGGCTCCCTCTTCGACAGGGCGAAACGCCTAAGCTCCTACAATGAGCAGTTCTTC	CASSLGSLFDRAKRLSSYNEQFF
TRBV5-1	TRBJ2-5	.	.	TGCGCCAGCAGCCTGGTGGGACGGCGTACTCAAGAGACCCAGTACTTC	CASSLVGRRTQETQYF
TRBV5-4	TRBJ1-1	.	.	TGTGCCAGCAGCTTGAAGGGAGGGACTGAAGCTTTCTTT	CASSLKGGTEAFF
TRBV10-3	TRBJ2-7	TRBD1	.	TGTGCCATCAGTGAGGGACAGGGAAACTACGAGCAGTACTTC	CAISEGQGNYEQYF
TRBV5-1	TRBJ1-2	.	.	TGCGCCAGCAGCTTGGCCGTGGACAGATATGGCTACACCTTC	CASSLAVDRYGYTF
TRBV28	TRBJ2-7	TRBD2	.	TGTGCCAGCAGTTTATTAAGCGGGGGCCTGAACTTC	CASSLLSGGLNF
TRBV7-9	TRBJ2-6	.	.	TGTGCCAGCAGCCCCGTCATCGCTGGGGCCAACGTCCTGACTTTC	CASSPVIAGANVLTF
TRBV19	TRBJ2-3	TRBD2	.	TGTGCCAGTAGTATGGGGCTAGCGGGAGGCACAGATACGCAGTATTTT	CASSMGLAGGTDTQYF
TRBV5-1	TRBJ1-3	.	.	TGCGCCAGCAGCCGGGGCTCGGGAAACACCATATATTTT	CASSRGSGNTIYF
TRBV5-1	TRBJ2-5	TRBD2	.	TGCGCCAGCAGCTTGGAGGGGAGGGGAGAGACCCAGTACTTC	CASSLEGRGETQYF
TRBV27	TRBJ2-7	TRBD2	.	TGTGCCAGCACCCCCTCCGGCGGGAGGGCCCACTACGAGCAGTACTTC	CASTPSGGRAHYEQYF
TRBV7-8	TRBJ2-7	.	.	TGTGCCAGCAGCTTAGGGGGAGGCGAGCAGTACTTC	CASSLGGGEQYF
TRBV29-1	TRBJ1-2	.	.	TGCAGCGTTGCAGCGGGACGGAACTATGGCTACACCTTC	CSVAAGRNYGYTF
TRBV7-2	TRBJ1-5	.	.	TGTGCCAGCAGCTTAGTTATGGGGGGCGCCTCGGCCCAGCATTTT	CASSLVMGGASAQHF
TRBV5-4	TRBJ1-2	.	.	TGTGCCAGCAGCTTCAAAGGGCAGGTCGGGAGAGGCTACACCTTC	CASSFKGQVGRGYTF
TRBV9	TRBJ1-2	.	.	TGTGCCAGCAGCTCTCCGCACTATGGCTACACCTTC	CASSSPHYGYTF
TRBV6-5	TRBJ1-1	TRBD1	.	TGTGCCAGCAGTTACGGGCAGGGGGGAACTGAAGCTTTCTTT	CASSYGQGGTEAFF
TRBV7-9	TRBJ1-4	.	.	TGTGCCAGCAGCCACCGAACAGGCTACGCAACTAATGAAAAACTGTTTTTT	CASSHRTGYATNEKLFF
TRBV5-1	TRBJ1-4	.	.	TGCGCCAGCGGTAACGTAGGAGATGAAAAACTGTTTTTT	CASGNVGDEKLFF
TRBV5-1	TRBJ2-1	TRBD2	.	TGCGCCAGCAACCCATGGACTAGCGGGAGGGATGAGCAGTTCTTC	CASNPWTSGRDEQFF
TRBV7-8	TRBJ2-7	TRBD2	.	TGTGCCAGCAGCCCGGGGGGGGGTAGCGGGAGGTATGAGTACGAGCAGTACTTC	CASSPGGGSGRYEYEQYF
TRBV28	TRBJ2-5	TRBD2	.	TGTGCCAGCAGTTTATGGGGCGGGAGCGGACAAGAGACCCAGTACTTC	CASSLWGGSGQETQYF
TRBV18	TRBJ2-2	.	.	TGTGCCAGCTCACCCGAGCGTAACACCGGGGAGCTGTTTTTT	CASSPERNTGELFF
TRBV2	TRBJ1-5	.	.	TGTGCCAGCAGTGGACAGTCCAATCAGCCCCAGCATTTT	CASSGQSNQPQHF
TRBV2	TRBJ2-7	TRBD1	.	TGTGCCAGCAGGAACAGGGGATCCTACGAGCAGTACTTC	CASRNRGSYEQYF
TRBV30	TRBJ1-1	.	.	TGTGCCTGGAGGGGGGTGTCGGAGAACACTGAAGCTTTCTTT	CAWRGVSENTEAFF
TRBV28	TRBJ2-7	TRBD1	once	TGTGCCAGCAGTAAAACTACCGGGACAGACCCCTACGAGCAGTACTTC	CASSKTTGTDPYEQYF
TRBV28	TRBJ1-1	TRBD1	.	TGTGCCAGCAGTTTAAGGGGGCTGAACACTGAAGCTTTCTTT	CASSLRGLNTEAFF
TRBV6-5	TRBJ2-3	.	.	TGTGCCAGCAGTTACCCAAATACAGATACGCAGTATTTT	CASSYPNTDTQYF
TRBV7-8	TRBJ2-5	TRBD1	.	TGTGCCAGCAGCTACGATCCCCAGACAGGGGGCAAACAAGAGACCCAGTACTTC	CASSYDPQTGGKQETQYF
TRBV27	TRBJ2-4	.	.	TGTGCCAGCAGTTTATCACCCCAGTTTTCAGACATTCAGTACTTC	CASSLSPQFSDIQYF
TRBV6-5	TRBJ2-7	.	.	TGTGCCAGCAGTTACTCGTGGAAGGGCCCCTACGAGCAGTACTTC	CASSYSWKGPYEQYF
TRBV6-1	TRBJ1-2	.	.	TGTGCCAGCAGTTCCCCCGAGAGGGGAAACTATGGCTACACCTTC	CASSSPERGNYGYTF
TRBV19	TRBJ2-6	.	.	TGTGCCAGTAGTAACGGCAGAAACTCTGGGGCCAACGTCCTGACTTTC	CASSNGRNSGANVLTF
TRBV4-3	TRBJ2-7	.	once	TGCGCCAGCAGCCAAGATAAGCGGGTGGTAACCTACGAGCAGTACTTC	CASSQDKRVVTYEQYF
TRBV7-3	TRBJ2-7	TRBD2	.	TGTGCCAGCAGCTCTGGGACTAGCGGGATCTACGAGCAGTACTTC	CASSSGTSGIYEQYF
TRBV28	TRBJ1-5	TRBD1	few	TGTGCCAGCAGCCTGGGACAGCGCAATCAGCCCCAGCATTTT	CASSLGQRNQPQHF
TRBV5-1	TRBJ1-1	.	few	TGCGCCAGCAGCGCCCAGGGTATGACTGAAGCTTTCTTT	CASSAQGMTEAFF